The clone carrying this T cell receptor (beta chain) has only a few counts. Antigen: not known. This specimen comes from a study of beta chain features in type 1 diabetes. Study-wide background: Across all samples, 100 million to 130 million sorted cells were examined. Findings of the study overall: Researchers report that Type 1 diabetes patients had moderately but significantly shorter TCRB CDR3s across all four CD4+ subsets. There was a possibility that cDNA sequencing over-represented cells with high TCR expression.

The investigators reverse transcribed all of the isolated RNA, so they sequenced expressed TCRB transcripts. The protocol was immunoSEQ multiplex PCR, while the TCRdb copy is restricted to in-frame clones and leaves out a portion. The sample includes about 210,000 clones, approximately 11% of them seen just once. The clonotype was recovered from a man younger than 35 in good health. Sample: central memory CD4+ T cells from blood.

The CDR3 reads CASSYTPSDTEDEQYF. CDR3 sequence (DNA): TGTGCCAGCAGTTACACACCGTCGGATACGGAGGACGAGCAGTACTTC. J is TRBJ2-7 and V is TRBV6-6, with D perhaps TRBD2 (5 bases). V was shortened by 2 bases and J by 5 bases, with 19 bases between the two germline ends. CDR1 MNHNY and CDR2 SVGAGI come from the germline V gene (reference sequence). This CDR3 comprises 16 residues.